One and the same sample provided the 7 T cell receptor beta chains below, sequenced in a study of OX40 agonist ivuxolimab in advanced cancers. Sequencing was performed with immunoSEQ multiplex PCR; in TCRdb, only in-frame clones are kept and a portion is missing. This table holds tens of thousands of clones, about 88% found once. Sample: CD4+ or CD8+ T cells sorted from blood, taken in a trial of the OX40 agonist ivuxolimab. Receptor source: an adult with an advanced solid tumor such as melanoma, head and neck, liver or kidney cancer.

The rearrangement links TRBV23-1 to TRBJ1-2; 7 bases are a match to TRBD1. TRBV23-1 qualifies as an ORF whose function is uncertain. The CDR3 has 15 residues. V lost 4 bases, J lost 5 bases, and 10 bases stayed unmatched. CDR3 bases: TGCGCCAGCAGTCCACCGCGGGCAGGGGGATATGGCTACACCTTC. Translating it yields CASSPPRAGGYGYTF.

CDR3 nucleotides: TGTGCCAGCAGCCCGAGCGGGAGCTCCTACAATGAGCAGTTCTTC. It encodes CASSPSGSSYNEQFF. J is TRBJ2-1 and V is TRBV7-3, with 8 bases that match TRBD2. Germline trimming cut 5 bases from V and 0 bases from J; bases unmatched to any gene: 3. This CDR3 contains 15 residues. Germline V gives CDR1 SGHTA, CDR2 FQGTGA.

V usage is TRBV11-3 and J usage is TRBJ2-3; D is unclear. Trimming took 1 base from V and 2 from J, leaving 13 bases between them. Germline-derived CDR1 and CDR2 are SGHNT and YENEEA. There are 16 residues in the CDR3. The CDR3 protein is CASSLGASFYTDTQYF. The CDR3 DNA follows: TGTGCCAGCAGCTTAGGAGCGTCTTTTTACACAGATACGCAGTATTTT.

Here the CDR3 DNA reads TGTGCCAGTGGCGAAGCGGGAGCGTACGAGCAGTACTTC. Residues: CASGEAGAYEQYF. This chain links TRBV19 with TRBJ2-7; 8 bases align to TRBD2. CDR3 length: 13 residues. After removal of 8 bases from V and 4 bases from J, the junction contained 7 bases not matched to a gene. Looked up from germline, CDR1 is LNHDA and CDR2 is SQIVND (reference sequence).

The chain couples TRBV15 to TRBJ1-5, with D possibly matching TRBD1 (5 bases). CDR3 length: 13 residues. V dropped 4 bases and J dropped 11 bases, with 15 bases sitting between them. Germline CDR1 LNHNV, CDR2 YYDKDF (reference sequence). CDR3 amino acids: CATSIGGDVSQHF. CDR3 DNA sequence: TGTGCCACCAGCATCGGGGGGGACGTCTCCCAGCATTTT.

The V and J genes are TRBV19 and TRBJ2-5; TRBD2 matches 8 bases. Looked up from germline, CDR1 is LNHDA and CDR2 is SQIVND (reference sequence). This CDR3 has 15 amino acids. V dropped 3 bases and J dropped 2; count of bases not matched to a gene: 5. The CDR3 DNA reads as TGTGCCAGTAGTATCCCCGGGAGGGAACAAGAGACCCAGTACTTC. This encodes CASSIPGREQETQYF.

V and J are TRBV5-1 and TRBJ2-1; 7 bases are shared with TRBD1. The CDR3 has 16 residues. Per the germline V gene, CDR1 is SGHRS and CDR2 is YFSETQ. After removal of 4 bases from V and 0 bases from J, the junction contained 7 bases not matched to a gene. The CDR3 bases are TGCGCCAGCAGCGCGTCGAGGGGGCTCTCCTACAATGAGCAGTTCTTC. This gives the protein CASSASRGLSYNEQFF.